One and the same sample provided the 20 T cell receptor beta chains below, sequenced in a study of OX40 agonist ivuxolimab in advanced cancers. The method was immunoSEQ multiplex PCR; TCRdb's version includes in-frame clones alone and lacks a portion of them. The data contain fewer than 90,000 clones, around nine tenths of them singletons. The sequences come from CD4+ or CD8+ T cells sorted from blood, collected in a trial of the OX40 agonist ivuxolimab. Receptors originate from an adult with an advanced solid tumor such as melanoma, head and neck, liver or kidney cancer.

This chain connects TRBV5-1 to TRBJ1-1; D is perhaps TRBD1 (5 bases). The V end lost 0 bases, the J end lost 0 bases, and 9 bases lay between the germline ends. Germline CDR1 reads SGHRS; CDR2 reads YFSETQ. This CDR3 spans 15 amino acids. CDR3 sequence: CASSLVTDMNTEAFF. The DNA for the CDR3 is TGCGCCAGCAGCTTGGTGACAGACATGAACACTGAAGCTTTCTTT.

The rearrangement joins TRBV30 to TRBJ1-4, with 9 nucleotides matching TRBD1. After removal of 3 bases from V and 8 bases from J, the junction contained 10 bases not matched to a gene. CDR3 size: 15 residues. CDR1 GTSNPN and CDR2 SVGIG come from the germline V gene (reference sequence). The CDR3 protein is CAWRDPGQGLEKLFF. In DNA, the CDR3 is TGTGCCTGGAGGGATCCGGGACAGGGTTTGGAAAAACTGTTTTTT.

The rearrangement uses TRBV13 and TRBJ2-7; 16 nucleotides agree with TRBD2. This CDR3 region has 18 residues. Per the germline V gene, CDR1 is PRHDT and CDR2 is FYEKMQ (reference sequence). V was pared by 3 bases and J by 4 bases, with 9 bases of the junction left unmatched. The CDR3 DNA is TGTGCCAGCAGCTTCCGTTCCGGGACTAGCGGGGGGGCATACGAGCAGTACTTC. Translation: CASSFRSGTSGGAYEQYF.

This chain uses TRBV30 with TRBJ2-1, with 8 nucleotides matching TRBD1. The CDR3 is made up of 16 amino acids. After removal of 2 bases from V and 7 bases from J, the junction contained 13 bases not matched to a gene. The V gene's germline CDR1 is GTSNPN and CDR2 SVGIG (reference sequence). CDR3 bases: TGTGCCTGGAGTACTTGGGGACAGGCAAGCGGGAATGAGCAGTTCTTC. Its translation: CAWSTWGQASGNEQFF.

The chain is built from TRBV19 and TRBJ2-1; D uncertain. The ends were cut back, 5 bases at V and 2 bases at J, with 13 bases in the middle. Germline V gene sequence: CDR1 LNHDA, CDR2 SQIVND (reference sequence). This CDR3 is built from 15 residues. The CDR3 nucleotides are TGTGCCAGTAGTCCCGTTTTGTGGACCTACAATGAGCAGTTCTTC. This translates into CASSPVLWTYNEQFF.

This clone showed up just a few times. The chain combines TRBV7-9 with TRBJ1-1; D call uncertain. The V gene's germline CDR1 is SEHNR and CDR2 FQNEAQ (reference sequence). Trimming removed 2 bases at V and 0 bases at J, with 7 bases between. This CDR3 contains 14 residues. The CDR3 spells CASSLSGLNTEAFF. For the CDR3, the DNA is TGTGCCAGCAGCTTATCCGGGTTGAACACTGAAGCTTTCTTT.

The chain carries TRBV11-2 and TRBJ2-7; D is undetermined. Germline V CDR1 and CDR2: SGHAT, FQNNGV. CDR3 length: 11 amino acids. Trimming removed 5 bases at V and 7 bases at J, with 9 bases between. The CDR3 is CASSLQQEQYF. As DNA, the CDR3 is TGTGCCAGCAGCCTGCAACAAGAGCAGTACTTC.

V gene TRBV19 combines with J gene TRBJ2-7; 10 bases are shared with TRBD1. CDR1 and CDR2 (germline): LNHDA, SQIVND (reference sequence). Trimming at V came to 5 bases and at J to 4 bases, leaving 5 bases not matched to a gene. CDR3 length equals 14 residues. The DNA of the CDR3 is TGTGCCAGTAGTGTGACAGGGGGCGAGTACGAGCAGTACTTC. Translation gives CASSVTGGEYEQYF.

Worth noting for this clone: This sample also contains other DNA sequences that code for the same CDR3. The chain links TRBV5-1 to TRBJ2-5; D not certain. The V end was cut by 0 bases, the J end by 3 bases, with 6 bases between. Germline V gene lookup returns CDR1 SGHRS and CDR2 YFSETQ. CDR3 length equals 13 residues. CDR3 DNA: TGCGCCAGCAGCTTGGGAAGTGAAGAGACCCAGTACTTC. It translates to CASSLGSEETQYF. Full variable domain (missing parts from reference TRBV5-1 and TRBJ2-5): KAGVTQTPRYLIKTRGQQVTLSCSPISGHRSVSWYQQTPGQGLQFLFEYFSETQRNKGNFPGRFSGRQFSNSRSEMNVSTLELGDSALYLCASSLGSEETQYFGPGTRLLVL.

The chain combines TRBV18 with TRBJ1-5; tentative D call: TRBD1 (5 bases). Germline V gene lookup returns CDR1 KGHSH and CDR2 LQKENI. There are 16 residues in the CDR3. V lost 1 base to trimming and J lost 4 bases, with 14 bases between them. The CDR3: CASSPRSGKVNQPQHF. The CDR3, as DNA: TGTGCCAGCTCACCACGTTCAGGGAAGGTAAATCAGCCCCAGCATTTT.

This clone was picked up one time. The rearrangement links TRBV7-4 to TRBJ1-5; D is ambiguous. The CDR3 extends over 12 amino acids. Germline CDR1 is SGHVT and CDR2 is SQSDAQ. The ends were cut back, 6 bases at V and 14 bases at J, with 17 bases in the middle. CDR3 coding DNA: TGTGCCAGCAGTTGGGCTGAGGACCTAAAGCATTTT. Protein: CASSWAEDLKHF.

The gene calls are TRBV10-1 and TRBJ2-1; possible D gene TRBD1, 5 bases. Trimming left V 2 bases short and J 14 bases short, with 25 bases between. Germline loops: CDR1 WNHNN, CDR2 SYGVQD (reference sequence). There are 16 residues in the CDR3. The CDR3 loop is CASSEPKTGPAQGEFF. The CDR3 bases are TGCGCCAGCAGTGAGCCAAAGACCGGCCCCGCCCAAGGGGAGTTCTTC.

The sample holds a few counts of this clone. The chain employs TRBV4-2 and TRBJ2-1; a possible D gene is TRBD2 (7 bases). V was trimmed by 1 base and J by 8 bases, leaving 15 bases between them. Germline V lookup: CDR1 LGHNA, CDR2 YNFKEQ. There are 15 residues in the CDR3. The CDR3 loop is CASSQAAGRGDEQFF. The CDR3 DNA reads TGTGCCAGCAGCCAAGCGGCGGGGAGGGGGGATGAGCAGTTCTTC.

V gene TRBV27 combines with J gene TRBJ1-2, with a possible D match to TRBD1 (5 bases). Germline CDR1 is MNHEY and CDR2 is SMNVEV (reference sequence). The V end lost 11 bases, the J end lost 0 bases, and 16 bases lay between the germline ends. The length of the CDR3 is 14 residues. The CDR3 spells CAYMGTKANYGYTF. The DNA for the CDR3 is TGTGCCTACATGGGGACGAAAGCTAACTATGGCTACACCTTC.

The chain combines TRBV28 with TRBJ1-5, with 7 bases that match TRBD1. Looked up from germline, CDR1 is MDHEN and CDR2 is SYDVKM. The CDR3 totals 13 residues. The V gene end was trimmed by 5 bases and the J gene end by 11 bases; junction bases not matched to a gene: 9. In nucleotides, the CDR3 is TGTGCCAGCAGTGTCGGGGACAGCTTATCCCAGCATTTT. Protein product: CASSVGDSLSQHF.

This chain joins TRBV6-5 and TRBJ2-7; D remains ambiguous. In germline, CDR1 is MNHEY, CDR2 SVGAGI. This CDR3 comprises 11 residues. Deletions cut 5 bases from V and 10 bases from J, with 12 bases between. The CDR3, as DNA: TGTGCCAGCAGTCTCGGACCCGTACAGTACTTC. Protein sequence: CASSLGPVQYF.

There are a few counts of this clone. The chain employs TRBV7-2 and TRBJ1-5, with D perhaps matching TRBD1 (6 bases). This CDR3 is 15 amino acids long. The V end lost 5 bases, the J end lost 4 bases, and 15 bases lay between the germline ends. CDR1 is SGHTA and CDR2 is FQGNSA in the germline V gene. CDR3: CASSEGGEVNQPQHF. CDR3 bases: TGTGCCAGCAGCGAAGGGGGTGAGGTTAATCAGCCCCAGCATTTT.

The chain combines TRBV27 with TRBJ1-4; TRBD1 matches 9 bases. From germline, CDR1 is MNHEY and CDR2 SMNVEV (reference sequence). V lost 2 bases to trimming and J lost 11 bases; unmatched junction nucleotides: 6. The CDR3 spans 14 residues. CDR3 bases: TGTGCCAGCAGTTTAGGACAGGGGTATAAGAAACTGTTTTTT. Translating it yields CASSLGQGYKKLFF.

J is TRBJ2-5 and V is TRBV5-5; 8 nucleotides match TRBD2. Unmatched junction bases numbered 3, after V lost 0 bases and J lost 2 bases. The germline V gene encodes CDR1 SGHKS and CDR2 YYEKEE (reference sequence). The CDR3 runs 15 residues. This CDR3 reads CASSLGLARQETQYF. CDR3 DNA: TGTGCCAGCAGCTTGGGACTAGCGCGGCAAGAGACCCAGTACTTC. Full variable domain (rest looked up from reference TRBV5-5 and TRBJ2-5): DAGVTQSPTHLIKTRGQQVTLRCSPISGHKSVSWYQQVLGQGPQFIFQYYEKEERGRGNFPDRFSARQFPNYSSELNVNALLLGDSALYLCASSLGLARQETQYFGPGTRLLVL.

The chain joins TRBV27 to TRBJ2-4, with D uncertain. Germline V lookup: CDR1 MNHEY, CDR2 SMNVEV (reference sequence). Trimming took off 2 bases at V and 0 bases at J, with 5 bases between the two ends. This CDR3 is built from 14 residues. This CDR3 is CASSLGRAKNIQYF. For the CDR3, the DNA is TGTGCCAGCAGTTTAGGCAGAGCCAAAAACATTCAGTACTTC.